These T cell receptor beta chains were read from a single sample in a study of cytomegalovirus exposure and HLA in healthy donors. Generated by immunoSEQ multiplex PCR, the TCRdb table keeps only in-frame clones and is missing some. The sample yields 150,000 to 200,000 clones, more than 65% seen once. Input material: PBMCs. These receptors all come from a girl between 2 and 10 years old in good health and CMV-seropositive. CDR3s include the opening cysteine and the closing phenylalanine or tryptophan. The order of the fields is V gene, D gene, J gene, clone size, CDR3 protein, CDR3 DNA. A D gene is named only where the DNA matches it firmly. For some rows the clone size is stated as once, few or many, or as a class when expanded; others skip it.

>TRBV6-1|TRBD1|TRBJ2-7|-
CASSKDRSPYEQYF
TGTGCCAGCAGCAAGGACAGGAGTCCCTACGAGCAGTACTTC
>TRBV15|-|TRBJ2-7|-
CATSSAYERYF
TGTGCCACCAGCAGTGCTTACGAGCGGTACTTC
>TRBV6-1|-|TRBJ1-3|-
CASSEARGGYPGNTIYF
TGTGCCAGCAGTGAAGCGCGTGGAGGGTACCCTGGAAACACCATATATTTT
>TRBV9|-|TRBJ2-1|once
CASSVDVGQGPGFF
TGTGCCAGCAGTGTTGACGTGGGTCAGGGGCCGGGGTTCTTC
>TRBV5-4|-|TRBJ1-4|few
CASSLQGVEKLFF
TGTGCCAGCAGCTTACAAGGGGTTGAAAAACTGTTTTTT
>TRBV9|-|TRBJ1-1|-
CASSLEGVTEAFF
TGTGCCAGCTCCCTGGAGGGTGTCACTGAAGCTTTCTTT
>TRBV11-2|-|TRBJ1-4|-
CASSLDLTVGTNEKLFF
TGTGCCAGCAGCTTAGACCTGACAGTCGGGACTAATGAAAAACTGTTTTTT
>TRBV7-8|-|TRBJ2-3|-
CASLRRDTDTQYF
TGTGCCAGCCTACGGAGGGACACAGATACGCAGTATTTT
>TRBV10-3|TRBD2|TRBJ2-7|-
CAISRLAGGPWGEQYF
TGTGCCATCTCGAGACTAGCGGGAGGGCCGTGGGGGGAGCAGTACTTC
>TRBV5-1|-|TRBJ2-1|-
CASSLEGREVNNEQFF
TGCGCCAGCAGCTTGGAGGGCAGGGAGGTGAATAATGAGCAGTTCTTC
>TRBV20-1|-|TRBJ2-1|-
CSARYNEQFF
TGCAGTGCTCGCTACAATGAGCAGTTCTTC
>TRBV9|-|TRBJ2-7|-
CASSPRDNYEQYF
TGTGCCAGCAGCCCCCGGGACAACTACGAGCAGTACTTC
>TRBV6-5|-|TRBJ1-4|few
CASSLRGSEKLFF
TGTGCCAGCAGTTTAAGGGGGAGTGAAAAACTGTTTTTT
>TRBV6-6|-|TRBJ2-3|-
CASSYAGGITDTQYF
TGTGCCAGCAGTTACGCTGGCGGGATCACAGATACGCAGTATTTT
>TRBV7-2|TRBD2|TRBJ2-7|-
CASSFLAGGAREQYF
TGTGCCAGCAGCTTCCTAGCGGGAGGGGCTCGCGAGCAGTACTTC
>TRBV5-1|-|TRBJ1-5|-
CASNTGDPNQPQHF
TGCGCCAGCAATACAGGTGACCCAAACCAGCCCCAGCATTTT
>TRBV12-5|-|TRBJ2-5|-
CASGLGTGWSETQYF
TGTGCTAGTGGTTTGGGAACAGGGTGGTCAGAGACCCAGTACTTC
>TRBV25-1|-|TRBJ2-7|-
CASSWGFASYEQYF
TGTGCCAGCAGTTGGGGCTTTGCCTCCTACGAGCAGTACTTC
>TRBV5-4|TRBD2|TRBJ2-1|-
CASSLRLAGEPPPNEQFF
TGTGCCAGCAGCTTACGACTAGCGGGGGAACCTCCCCCAAATGAGCAGTTCTTC
>TRBV28|-|TRBJ1-1|-
CASSQETVGAFF
TGTGCCAGCAGTCAAGAGACAGTGGGAGCTTTCTTT
>TRBV14|TRBD1|TRBJ1-6|-
CASSPTGGWAPLHF
TGTGCCAGCAGCCCGACAGGGGGCTGGGCACCCCTCCACTTT
>TRBV9|-|TRBJ2-3|-
CASSAVTGQLDTQYF
TGTGCCAGCAGCGCTGTAACTGGACAGTTAGATACGCAGTATTTT
>TRBV19|-|TRBJ1-1|-
CASSIDQRGTEAFF
TGTGCCAGTAGTATAGATCAAAGGGGAACTGAAGCTTTCTTT
>TRBV5-1|TRBD2|TRBJ2-5|-
CASSRGTSVQETQYF
TGCGCCAGCAGCCGGGGGACTAGCGTCCAAGAGACCCAGTACTTC
>TRBV5-1|TRBD1|TRBJ1-6|-
CASSLGTGGGSPLHF
TGCGCCAGCAGCTTGGGGACAGGCGGGGGGTCACCCCTCCACTTT
>TRBV10-2|-|TRBJ1-2|-
CACRQKASPYGYTF
TGCGCCTGCAGACAGAAAGCTTCTCCCTATGGCTACACCTTC
>TRBV27|TRBD1|TRBJ1-4|-
CASSFRTGGIEKLFF
TGTGCCAGCAGTTTTAGGACAGGGGGCATCGAAAAACTGTTTTTT
>TRBV6-5|TRBD1|TRBJ1-1|-
CASSIQTGAPTEAFF
TGTGCCAGCAGTATACAGACAGGGGCGCCCACTGAAGCTTTCTTT
>TRBV6-4|TRBD2|TRBJ2-1|-
CASSQSGSGWNEQFF
TGTGCCAGCAGTCAAAGCGGGAGCGGTTGGAATGAGCAGTTCTTC
>TRBV5-5|-|TRBJ2-7|-
CASSLKAAQSYEQYF
TGTGCCAGCAGCCTAAAAGCGGCTCAGAGCTACGAGCAGTACTTC
>TRBV30|TRBD1|TRBJ1-5|-
CAWGQGGDQPQHF
TGTGCCTGGGGACAGGGAGGTGATCAGCCCCAGCATTTT
>TRBV7-9|-|TRBJ2-7|-
CASSLVLYEQYF
TGTGCCAGCAGCTTAGTCCTCTACGAGCAGTACTTC
>TRBV30|TRBD1|TRBJ1-3|once
CAWSPGGNTTYF
TGTGCCTGGAGCCCAGGGGGAAACACCACATATTTT
>TRBV18|-|TRBJ1-4|-
CASSFDILTREKLFF
TGTGCCAGCTCATTCGACATCCTTACCAGGGAAAAACTGTTTTTT
>TRBV2|TRBD1|TRBJ1-1|few
CASTRDRGENTEAFF
TGTGCCAGCACCCGGGACAGGGGAGAGAACACTGAAGCTTTCTTT
>TRBV28|TRBD2|TRBJ2-7|once
CASSFQREDSYEQYF
TGTGCCAGCAGTTTTCAGCGGGAGGACTCCTACGAGCAGTACTTC
>TRBV6-5|TRBD1|TRBJ1-2|once
CASSTWGQGGGYTF
TGTGCCAGCAGTACCTGGGGACAGGGAGGTGGCTACACCTTC
>TRBV10-3|-|TRBJ1-3|-
CAISDWKGRGSGNTIYF
TGTGCCATCAGTGATTGGAAAGGCAGGGGCTCTGGAAACACCATATATTTT
>TRBV5-1|TRBD2|TRBJ2-1|-
CASRLGLAGGRGYNEQFF
TGCGCCAGCAGACTGGGGCTAGCGGGAGGTCGGGGATACAATGAGCAGTTCTTC
>TRBV9|TRBD2|TRBJ2-1|-
CASSVSPFSGGAGNEQFF
TGTGCCAGCAGCGTGAGCCCCTTTAGCGGGGGGGCCGGTAATGAGCAGTTCTTC
>TRBV9|TRBD1|TRBJ2-1|once
CASSFRDRGLNEQFF
TGTGCCAGCAGTTTCCGGGACAGGGGGCTCAATGAGCAGTTCTTC
>TRBV7-9|-|TRBJ2-5|-
CASNTGTEGETQYF
TGTGCCAGCAATACGGGGACGGAGGGAGAGACCCAGTACTTC
>TRBV4-2|-|TRBJ2-7|-
CASSNSGGDYEQYF
TGTGCCAGCAGCAATAGCGGAGGGGACTACGAGCAGTACTTC
>TRBV6-5|TRBD2|TRBJ2-1|-
CASMIFGLAKNEQFF
TGTGCCAGCATGATATTCGGACTAGCAAAAAATGAGCAGTTCTTC
>TRBV30|TRBD2|TRBJ2-7|-
CAWSPGLAGIYEQYF
TGTGCCTGGAGTCCCGGACTAGCAGGAATCTACGAGCAGTACTTC
>TRBV5-1|TRBD1|TRBJ1-4|few
CASSLDRGGEKLFF
TGCGCCAGCAGCTTGGACAGGGGCGGTGAAAAACTGTTTTTT
>TRBV11-1|-|TRBJ2-5|-
CASSFVQGQETQYF
TGTGCCAGCAGCTTTGTCCAGGGGCAAGAGACCCAGTACTTC
>TRBV11-3|-|TRBJ1-2|-
CASSKPQTGGYTF
TGTGCCAGCAGCAAACCCCAAACGGGTGGCTACACCTTC